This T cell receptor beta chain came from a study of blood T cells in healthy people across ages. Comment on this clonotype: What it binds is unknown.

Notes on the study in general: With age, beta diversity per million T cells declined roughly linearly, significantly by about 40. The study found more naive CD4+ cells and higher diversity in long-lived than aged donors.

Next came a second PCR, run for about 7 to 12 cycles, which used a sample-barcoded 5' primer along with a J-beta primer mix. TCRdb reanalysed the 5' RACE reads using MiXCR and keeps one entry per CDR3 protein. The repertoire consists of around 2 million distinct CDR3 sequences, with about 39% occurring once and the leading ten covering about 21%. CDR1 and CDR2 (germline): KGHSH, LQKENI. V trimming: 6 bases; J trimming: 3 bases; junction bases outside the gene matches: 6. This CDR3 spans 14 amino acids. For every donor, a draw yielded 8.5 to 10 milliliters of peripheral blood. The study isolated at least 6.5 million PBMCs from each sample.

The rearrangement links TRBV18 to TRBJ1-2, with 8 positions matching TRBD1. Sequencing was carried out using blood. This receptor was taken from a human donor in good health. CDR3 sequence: CASSRTGSYYGYTF. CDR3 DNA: TGTGCCAGCTCCCGGACAGGGAGCTACTATGGCTACACCTTC.